This entry concerns a single T cell receptor (beta chain). Its antigen remains unknown. This entry belongs to a study of cytomegalovirus exposure and HLA in healthy donors. Study-level findings and limits: High specificity and sensitivity for cytomegalovirus status were reported for the classifier. A subsequent analysis found that TCR clusters from the first cohort also tended to co-occur in the approximately 120 validation repertoires, with 90% to 95% of cluster scores above 0.

While the first cohort had 700 or so subjects, the donors belonged to the separate validation cohort of over a hundred subjects. The protocol was immunoSEQ multiplex PCR, while the TCRdb copy is restricted to in-frame clones and leaves out a portion. The table shows 90,000 to 150,000 clones, with 88% occurring only once. Sequenced sample: PBMCs. This receptor was obtained from a woman between 18 and 29 years old in good health and CMV-seropositive.

This chain's CDR3 is CASSFQARGGYTF. DNA for the CDR3: TGTGCCAGCAGTTTCCAGGCCAGGGGGGGCTACACCTTC. J is TRBJ1-2 and V is TRBV2; 7 positions match TRBD1. V was clipped by 5 bases and J by 8 bases; unmatched bases: 8. Germline-derived CDR1 and CDR2 are SNHLY and FYNNEI. CDR3 size: 13 residues.